The sequence of this T cell receptor (beta chain) was determined in a study of human T cells and chemical hapten exposure. Study in general: The patients, most of them female, presented with alopecia areata, totalis or universalis. Overall study results and limits: There was alopecia in the donors, so their immune response may differ from that of healthy people. Expanded TCRs clustered into significantly more large CDR3 similarity groups than controls, the analysis revealed.

The CDR3 extends over 13 amino acids. Germline loops: CDR1 SGHRS, CDR2 YFSETQ. Trimming stripped 4 bases from V and 2 bases from J, with 10 bases between. This clonotype showed up many times. Its specificity is not known. Regarding time point: patch test 2, 6 weeks after DPC sensitization. The treatment: therapeutic diphenylcyclopropenone sensitization with weekly scalp DPC. Separate cDNA molecules received unique molecular identifiers, which the library attached to them. TCRdb ran MiXCR on the RACE reads and lists one entry per CDR3 protein. Of under 450,000 distinct CDR3 sequences detected, roughly 6.3% appear once; the ten largest clones hold more than 5.5%.

Sequencing was performed on whole blood, taken in connection with sensitization to the hapten diphenylcyclopropenone (DPC). This sequence originates from a woman between 18 and 30 years old with alopecia areata. Some clones in this sample may be carry-over from other donors' samples. The rearrangement links TRBV5-1 to TRBJ2-7, with D perhaps matching TRBD1 or TRBD2 (5 bases each). Here the CDR3 DNA reads TGCGCCAGCAGCGTGGGACCAGCCTACGAGCAGTACTTC. Amino acids: CASSVGPAYEQYF.